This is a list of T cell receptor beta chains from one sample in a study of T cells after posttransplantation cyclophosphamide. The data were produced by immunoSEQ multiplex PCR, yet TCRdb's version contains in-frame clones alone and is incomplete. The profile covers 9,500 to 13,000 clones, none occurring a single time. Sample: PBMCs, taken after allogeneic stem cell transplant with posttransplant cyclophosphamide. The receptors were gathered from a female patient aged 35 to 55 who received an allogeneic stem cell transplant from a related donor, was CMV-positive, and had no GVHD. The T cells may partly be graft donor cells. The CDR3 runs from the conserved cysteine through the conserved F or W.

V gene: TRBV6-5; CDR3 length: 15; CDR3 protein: CASSYTSSLANEQFF
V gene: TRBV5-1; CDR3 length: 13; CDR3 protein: CASSSAPLGEQFF
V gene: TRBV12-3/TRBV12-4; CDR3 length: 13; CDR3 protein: CASSLRGYGEQYF
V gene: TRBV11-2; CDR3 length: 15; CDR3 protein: CASSLVRGQNSPLHF
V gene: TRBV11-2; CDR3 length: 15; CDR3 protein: CASSWGASGGYEQFF
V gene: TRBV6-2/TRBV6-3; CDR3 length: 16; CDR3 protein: CASSRGTANVNYGYTF
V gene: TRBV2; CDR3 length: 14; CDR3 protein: CASSVRQGTDTQYF
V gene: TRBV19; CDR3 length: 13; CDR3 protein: CASSQIPNTEAFF
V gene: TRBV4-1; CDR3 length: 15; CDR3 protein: CASNQHGTGFTEAFF
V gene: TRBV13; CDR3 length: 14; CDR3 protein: CASSLAADSYEQYF
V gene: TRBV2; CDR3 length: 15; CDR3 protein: CASKRTLLDNYGYTF
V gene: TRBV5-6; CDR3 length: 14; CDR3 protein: CASSAQTGLTEAFF
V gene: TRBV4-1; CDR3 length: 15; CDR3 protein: CASSPGQGLVDEQFF
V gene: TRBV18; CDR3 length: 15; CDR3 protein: CASSPRGQAMNEQFF
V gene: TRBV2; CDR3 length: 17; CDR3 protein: CASSEESGGMITDTQYF
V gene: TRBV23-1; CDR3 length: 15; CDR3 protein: CASRRRRGQGETQYF
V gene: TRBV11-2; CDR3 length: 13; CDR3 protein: CASSLRVNTEAFF
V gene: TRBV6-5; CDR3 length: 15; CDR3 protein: CASSSGFYSNQPQHF
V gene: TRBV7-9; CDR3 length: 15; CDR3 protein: CASSLVVGVQNIQYF
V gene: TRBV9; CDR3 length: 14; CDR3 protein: CASSAGGESYGYTF
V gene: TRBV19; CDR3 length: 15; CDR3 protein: CASSLNINGANVLTF
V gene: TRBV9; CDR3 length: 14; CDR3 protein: CASSVFRGHTEAFF
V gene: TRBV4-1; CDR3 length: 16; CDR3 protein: CASRFSEGQVDSPLHF
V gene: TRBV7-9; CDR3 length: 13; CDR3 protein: CASSSRSTGWAFF
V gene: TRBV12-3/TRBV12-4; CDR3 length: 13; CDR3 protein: CASRRAGWHGYTF
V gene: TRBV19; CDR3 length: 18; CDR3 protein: CASSIDPGQGRLDTEAFF
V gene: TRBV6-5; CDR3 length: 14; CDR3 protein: CASRRDRGKSPLHF
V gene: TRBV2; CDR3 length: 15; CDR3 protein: CATRQGVRLNQPQHF